The clone carrying this T cell receptor beta chain was picked up one time. Its antigen remains unknown. The germline V gene encodes CDR1 PRHDT and CDR2 FYEKMQ (reference sequence). This CDR3 spans 16 amino acids. J gave up 1 base and V 0 bases, and 5 bases lay outside the gene matches. The entry originates in a study of PD-1 blockade in classical Hodgkin lymphoma. Study observations and caveats: Nothing has yet pinned down what causes the repertoire differences, possibly disease activity or prior therapy. By C4D1, diversity of CD4+ TCRs had risen significantly, whereas that of CD8+ TCRs had not.

Time point reported: cycle 4 day 1 (C4D1), after more than five weeks of nivolumab. Relapses following autologous stem cell transplantation were seen in all patients, with brentuximab vedotin exposure varying. Complete response, partial response or progressive disease constituted the best response categories observed. Sequencing was performed with immunoSEQ multiplex PCR; in TCRdb, only in-frame clones are kept and a portion is missing. The top ten clones hold about 7.2% of a sample with about 21,000 clones, approximately 80% of them seen once. The chain is built from TRBV13 and TRBJ2-5; 7 bases fit TRBD1. The specimen comprised peripheral blood mononuclear cells (PBMCs), sampled before the fourth cycle of nivolumab. The receptor was isolated from a human donor with classical Hodgkin lymphoma. The CDR3 region has the DNA TGTGCCAGCAGCTTAGGGGGACAGCGAGGCCAAGAGACCCAGTACTTC. It translates to CASSLGGQRGQETQYF.